Following are 27 T cell receptor beta chains from one sample sequenced in a study of OX40 agonist ivuxolimab in advanced cancers. The assay was immunoSEQ multiplex PCR, and TCRdb's table has in-frame clones only and misses some. The sample lists under 95,000 clones; under 95% were seen once. The sample was CD4+ or CD8+ T cells sorted from blood, taken in a trial of the OX40 agonist ivuxolimab. The receptors stem from an adult with an advanced solid tumor such as melanoma, head and neck, liver or kidney cancer.

This clone was counted between two and nine times. The chain carries TRBV18 and TRBJ2-3; D is ambiguous. The ends were cut back, 2 bases at V and 0 bases at J, with 12 bases in the middle. Germline V gene lookup returns CDR1 KGHSH and CDR2 LQKENI. The CDR3 sequence is 16 residues long. This CDR3 reads CASSPDPLSSTDTQYF. For the CDR3, the DNA is TGTGCCAGCTCACCAGATCCCCTTTCTAGCACAGATACGCAGTATTTT.

This chain uses TRBV6-1 with TRBJ1-3, with D unclear. Germline-derived CDR1 and CDR2 are MNHNS and SASEGT. The V and J ends lost 1 base and 1 base respectively, with 8 bases between them. The CDR3 consists of 15 residues. CDR3 sequence: CASSEELGSGNTIYF. In nucleotides, the CDR3 is TGTGCCAGCAGTGAAGAATTGGGGTCTGGAAACACCATATATTTT.

The chain employs TRBV19 and TRBJ2-7; D is perhaps TRBD2 (6 bases). From germline, CDR1 is LNHDA and CDR2 SQIVND (reference sequence). The CDR3 is made up of 14 amino acids. V was shortened by 3 bases and J by 3 bases, with 12 bases between the two germline ends. The CDR3 nucleotides are TGTGCCAGTAGTATCGGGGGTATGTTCTACGAGCAGTACTTC. This translates into CASSIGGMFYEQYF.

This chain joins TRBV7-9 and TRBJ1-5, with D perhaps matching TRBD1 (5 bases). Trimming removed 5 bases at V and 0 bases at J, with 11 bases between. This CDR3 spans 15 amino acids. Germline CDR1 SEHNR, CDR2 FQNEAQ (reference sequence). CDR3 amino acids: CASSQGGASNQPQHF. Here the CDR3 DNA reads TGTGCCAGCAGCCAGGGAGGCGCTAGCAATCAGCCCCAGCATTTT. Together with reference TRBV7-9 and TRBJ1-5, the CDR3 gives the full variable domain: DTGVSQNPRHKITKRGQNVTFRCDPISEHNRLYWYRQTLGQGPEFLTYFQNEAQLEKSRLLSDRFSAERPKGSFSTLEIQRTEQGDSAMYLCASSQGGASNQPQHFGDGTRLSIL.

This chain links TRBV11-3 with TRBJ1-1; D is unclear. The CDR3 consists of 13 residues. CDR1 and CDR2 from the germline V gene are SGHNT and YENEEA. The ends were cut back, 0 bases at V and 7 bases at J, with 9 bases in the middle. CDR3 loop: CASSLEGRLEAFF. DNA for the CDR3: TGTGCCAGCAGCTTAGAAGGGAGACTTGAAGCTTTCTTT.

Here the CDR3 DNA reads TGTGCCATCAGTGGGGGAGCGCATACCACAGATACGCAGTATTTT. Protein product: CAISGGAHTTDTQYF. The chain is built from TRBV10-3 and TRBJ2-3; D might be TRBD2 (5 bases). Germline V gene lookup returns CDR1 ENHRY and CDR2 SYGVKD. There are 15 residues in the CDR3. V lost 4 bases, J lost 2 bases, and 13 bases lay in between.

The rearrangement links TRBV9 to TRBJ2-3; D gene uncertain. In germline, CDR1 is SGDLS, CDR2 YYNGEE. The CDR3 consists of 14 residues. V was cut by 4 bases and J by 5 bases, with 14 bases left in between. CDR3 sequence (DNA): TGTGCCAGCAGCCCAGTTATGGGCCAAGATACGCAGTATTTT. It translates to CASSPVMGQDTQYF.

The CDR3 sequence: CASSYILDVPYEQYF. CDR3 coding DNA: TGCGCCAGCAGCTATATCTTGGACGTTCCCTACGAGCAGTACTTC. The genes are TRBV5-1 and TRBJ2-7; D ambiguous. V dropped 3 bases and J dropped 2 bases, with 15 bases sitting between them. The CDR3 spans 15 residues. Per the germline V gene, CDR1 is SGHRS and CDR2 is YFSETQ.

The chain combines TRBV10-3 with TRBJ2-7; TRBD2 agrees at 8 bases. The V gene's germline CDR1 is ENHRY and CDR2 SYGVKD. V was clipped by 0 bases and J by 3 bases; unmatched bases: 4. The CDR3 is 15 amino acids. The CDR3 DNA sequence: TGTGCCATCAGTGAGTCGTCTGGGACTAGCTACGAGCAGTACTTC. It is translated as CAISESSGTSYEQYF.

V gene TRBV27 combines with J gene TRBJ2-7, with D possibly TRBD1 on 6 matching bases. The V and J ends lost 3 bases and 2 bases respectively, with 11 bases between them. Germline values: CDR1 MNHEY, CDR2 SMNVEV (reference sequence). This CDR3 region has 14 residues. The CDR3 loop reads CASSFRGQPYEQYF. The DNA for the CDR3 is TGTGCCAGCAGTTTCCGTGGACAGCCCTACGAGCAGTACTTC.

This sequence joins TRBV21-1 and TRBJ2-7; the table's D call, TRBD1, was not checked against the DNA. TRBV21-1 is shown as a pseudogene. The CDR3 is 17 amino acids. In nucleotides, the CDR3 is TGTGCCAGCAGCAAAGAAGGCAACAGGGGGAGCTCCTACGAGCAGTACTTC. Amino acids: CASSKEGNRGSSYEQYF.

The chain is built from TRBV11-2 and TRBJ2-7, with 7 nucleotides matching TRBD2. CDR1 is SGHAT, CDR2 FQNNGV, per germline. The CDR3 extends over 14 amino acids. With V trimmed by 1 base and J by 3 bases, 3 bases remained unmatched. The CDR3 here is CASSLGLAVYEQYF. In DNA form, the CDR3 reads TGTGCCAGCAGCTTAGGTCTAGCGGTCTACGAGCAGTACTTC.

V gene TRBV6-6 combines with J gene TRBJ2-7, with 8 positions matching TRBD1. J was trimmed by 4 bases and V by 2 bases; bases with no gene match: 10. This CDR3 is 16 amino acids long. The germline CDR1 and CDR2 sequences are MNHNY and SVGAGI (reference sequence). CDR3 in amino acids: CASSYLSGQGQYEQYF. The DNA of the CDR3 is TGTGCCAGCAGTTACCTATCAGGACAGGGACAGTACGAGCAGTACTTC.

This clone was observed once. This CDR3 is CASRTGQAFEKLFF. The CDR3 DNA is TGTGCCAGCAGGACGGGACAGGCATTTGAAAAACTGTTTTTT. The V gene is TRBV6-6, the J gene TRBJ1-4; 8 nucleotides align to TRBD1. Germline trimming cut 6 bases from V and 7 bases from J; bases unmatched to any gene: 7. Germline loops: CDR1 MNHNY, CDR2 SVGAGI (reference sequence). CDR3 size: 14 residues.

The chain joins TRBV7-9 to TRBJ1-2; D remains ambiguous. The length of the CDR3 is 11 residues. Germline CDR1 reads SEHNR; CDR2 reads FQNEAQ (reference sequence). V lost 6 bases, J lost 8 bases, and 10 bases lay in between. CDR3 sequence: CASSPPPGYTF. The CDR3 DNA reads TGTGCCAGCAGTCCCCCCCCCGGCTACACCTTC.

The gene calls are TRBV10-2 and TRBJ2-7, with 7 bases lining up with TRBD1. CDR1 WSHSY and CDR2 SAAADI come from the germline V gene. With 3 bases clipped from V and 2 bases from J, the junction kept 4 bases outside the gene matches. There are 14 residues in the CDR3. CDR3 DNA sequence: TGCGCCAGCAGTGATTCCCAGGGGGCCTACGAGCAGTACTTC. Translated: CASSDSQGAYEQYF.

The V call is TRBV28, the J call TRBJ2-1; D is uncertain. CDR1 and CDR2 (germline): MDHEN, SYDVKM. The CDR3 is made up of 11 amino acids. V shed 6 bases and J shed 6 bases, with 6 bases lying between them. CDR3 amino acids: CASRLVNEQFF. In DNA, the CDR3 is TGTGCCAGCAGGCTCGTCAATGAGCAGTTCTTC. The whole variable domain, filled in from reference TRBV28 and TRBJ2-1, reads DVKVTQSSRYLVKRTGEKVFLECVQDMDHENMFWYRQDPGLGLRLIYFSYDVKMKEKGDIPEGYSVSREKKERFSLILESASTNQTSMYLCASRLVNEQFFGPGTRLTVL.

This clone has only one observation. The V gene is TRBV21-1, the J gene TRBJ2-7; no DNA check was done on the table's D call, TRBD1. TRBV21-1 is termed a pseudogene. The CDR3 runs 17 residues. Here the CDR3 reads CASSSRGRGQGADEQYF. The CDR3 DNA is TGTGCCAGCAGCTCACGGGGCAGGGGACAGGGGGCCGACGAGCAGTACTTC.

The genes are TRBV4-1 and TRBJ2-4, with 9 bases matching TRBD2. The CDR3 runs 16 residues. With V trimmed by 6 bases and J by 8 bases, 14 bases remained unmatched. Germline CDR1 is MGHRA and CDR2 is YSYEKL. The CDR3 here is CASRREGGSFPDIQYF. The CDR3, as DNA: TGCGCCAGCAGGCGGGAGGGCGGGAGTTTCCCAGACATTCAGTACTTC.

J is TRBJ1-2 and V is TRBV5-1; 9 nucleotides match TRBD1. The CDR3 contains 16 residues. V gave up 0 bases and J gave up 7 bases; unmatched junction bases: 10. CDR1 SGHRS and CDR2 YFSETQ come from the germline V gene. Here the CDR3 reads CASSLGMGQGSTGYTF. The CDR3 DNA reads as TGCGCCAGCAGCTTGGGTATGGGACAGGGTTCTACTGGCTACACCTTC.

The chain recombines TRBV5-1 with TRBJ2-1; 11 bases agree with TRBD2. Germline V lookup: CDR1 SGHRS, CDR2 YFSETQ. The CDR3 length is 14 residues. V lost 3 bases to trimming and J lost 6 bases; unmatched junction nucleotides: 2. The CDR3 protein is CASSSLAGGNEQFF. CDR3 DNA sequence: TGCGCCAGCAGCTCTCTAGCGGGAGGCAATGAGCAGTTCTTC.

The chain links TRBV5-1 to TRBJ2-7; D is perhaps TRBD1 (5 bases). Trimming stripped 0 bases from V and 3 bases from J, with 10 bases between. Germline V gene lookup returns CDR1 SGHRS and CDR2 YFSETQ. The CDR3 runs 14 residues. The CDR3, as DNA: TGCGCCAGCAGCTTGGTACCGGACAACTACGAGCAGTACTTC. This encodes CASSLVPDNYEQYF.

This rearrangement joins TRBV11-3 to TRBJ1-1; 9 bases are shared with TRBD1. Germline trimming cut 3 bases from V and 3 bases from J; bases unmatched to any gene: 8. The germline V gene encodes CDR1 SGHNT and CDR2 YENEEA. This CDR3 has 16 residues. The CDR3 here is CASSLNQQGADTEAFF. Here the CDR3 DNA reads TGTGCCAGCAGCTTGAACCAACAGGGGGCCGACACTGAAGCTTTCTTT.

The CDR3 spells CASRSARNIQYF. DNA for the CDR3: TGTGCCAGCAGGTCTGCGAGGAACATTCAGTACTTC. This chain uses TRBV27 with TRBJ2-4; D is unresolved. The CDR3 consists of 12 residues. V was pared by 6 bases and J by 7 bases, with 10 bases between. The germline V gene has CDR1 MNHEY and CDR2 SMNVEV (reference sequence).

The chain recombines TRBV6-1 with TRBJ2-3, with D possibly matching TRBD2 (5 bases). The CDR3 has 14 residues. Trimming pared 2 bases from V and 5 bases from J, leaving 11 bases between. Germline CDR1 and CDR2: MNHNS and SASEGT. CDR3 coding DNA: TGTGCCAGCAGTGAAACCGGGATGGGAGATACGCAGTATTTT. It specifies CASSETGMGDTQYF.

The DNA for the CDR3 is TGTGCCAGCAGCCCGACCTGGGGGAGCTCCTACAATGAGCAGTTCTTC. Its translation: CASSPTWGSSYNEQFF. J is TRBJ2-1 and V is TRBV7-6; TRBD1 or TRBD2 may be the D gene (5 bases each). The CDR3 is 16 residues long. Deletions cut 5 bases from V and 0 bases from J, with 14 bases between. Looked up from germline, CDR1 is SGHVS and CDR2 is FNYEAQ.

This rearrangement joins TRBV5-1 to TRBJ1-1, with D possibly being TRBD1 (6 bases). From germline, CDR1 is SGHRS and CDR2 YFSETQ. The CDR3 is 13 amino acids. The V end was cut by 3 bases, the J end by 5 bases, with 11 bases between. The CDR3 DNA reads TGCGCCAGCAGCTACTCAGGGGTGACTGAAGCTTTCTTT. Protein: CASSYSGVTEAFF.